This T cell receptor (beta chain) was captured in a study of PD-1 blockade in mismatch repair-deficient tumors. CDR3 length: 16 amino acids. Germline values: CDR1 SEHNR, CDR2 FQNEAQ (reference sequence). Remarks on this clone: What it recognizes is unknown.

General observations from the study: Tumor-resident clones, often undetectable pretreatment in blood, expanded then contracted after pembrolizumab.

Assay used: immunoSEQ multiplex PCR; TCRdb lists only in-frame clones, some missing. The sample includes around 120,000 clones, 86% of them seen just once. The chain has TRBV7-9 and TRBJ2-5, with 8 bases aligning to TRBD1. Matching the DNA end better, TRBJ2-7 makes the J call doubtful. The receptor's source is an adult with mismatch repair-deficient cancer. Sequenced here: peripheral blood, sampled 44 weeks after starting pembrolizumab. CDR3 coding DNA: TGTGCCAGCAGCTTATTTCCCGGACAGGGAAGGTACGAGCAGTACTTC. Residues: CASSLFPGQGRYEQYF.